This T cell receptor beta chain was retrieved from a study of graft-versus-host responses after intestinal transplantation. Per germline, CDR1 MNHEY and CDR2 SVGAGI. The CDR3 spans 14 residues. V was clipped by 4 bases and J by 3 bases, with 12 bases between them. On this clone itself: Its target is unknown.

Study-wide points: Researchers found GvH clones in recipient marrow, and some showed up first in ileum or blood. Early post-transplant HvG declines tracked with peak circulating GvH clone levels.

Repertoires were generated with immunoSEQ multiplex PCR, while TCRdb's copy carries only in-frame clones and drops some. Of under 45,000 clones in the sample, 93% are singletons; the top ten hold 3.6%. The source was PBMCs, collected 734 days after intestinal transplantation. The chain uses TRBV6-5 and TRBJ1-1; D unclear. The source is a human patient who received an intestinal transplant, so some T cells may come from the graft donor. This CDR3 reads CASSSMYMDTEAFF. The CDR3 coding sequence is TGTGCCAGCAGTTCTATGTATATGGACACTGAAGCTTTCTTT.